This section outlines one TCR beta chain sequence together with its context. Its antigen is currently unknown. The primer mix had 60 Vbeta and 13 Jbeta primers. Sequenced by immunoSEQ multiplex PCR; TCRdb stores in-frame clones only, minus some. Counted here are about 98,000 clones, around 72% occurring once; the ten biggest clones make up 9.5% to 13%. The sample belongs to a study of cytomegalovirus exposure and HLA in healthy donors. Whole-study findings and limits: Prediction of most subjects' HLA-A and HLA-B alleles by TCR beta sequences was reportedly accurate.

The length of the CDR3 is 14 residues. Per the germline V gene, CDR1 is MNHEY and CDR2 is SMNVEV (reference sequence). J lost 5 bases, V lost 3 bases, and 5 bases had no gene match. The receptor's source is a man between 18 and 35 years old in good health and CMV-seropositive. This rearrangement joins TRBV27 to TRBJ2-3, with 7 nucleotides matching TRBD2. Input material: PBMCs. The CDR3 sequence: CASSLGRGKDTQYF. DNA of the CDR3: TGTGCCAGCAGTTTGGGGCGGGGGAAAGATACGCAGTATTTT.